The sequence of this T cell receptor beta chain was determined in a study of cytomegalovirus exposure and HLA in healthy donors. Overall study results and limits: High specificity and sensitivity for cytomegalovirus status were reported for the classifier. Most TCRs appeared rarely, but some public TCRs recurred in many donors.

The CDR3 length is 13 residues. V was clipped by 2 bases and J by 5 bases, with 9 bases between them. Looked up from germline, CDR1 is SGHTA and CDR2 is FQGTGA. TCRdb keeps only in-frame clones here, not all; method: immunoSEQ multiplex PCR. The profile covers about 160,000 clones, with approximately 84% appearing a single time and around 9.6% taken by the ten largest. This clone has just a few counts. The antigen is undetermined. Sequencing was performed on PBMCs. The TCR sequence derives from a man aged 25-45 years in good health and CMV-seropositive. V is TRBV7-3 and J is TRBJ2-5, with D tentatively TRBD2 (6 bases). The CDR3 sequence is CASSLGGWETQYF. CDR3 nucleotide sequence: TGTGCCAGCAGCTTAGGAGGGTGGGAGACCCAGTACTTC.